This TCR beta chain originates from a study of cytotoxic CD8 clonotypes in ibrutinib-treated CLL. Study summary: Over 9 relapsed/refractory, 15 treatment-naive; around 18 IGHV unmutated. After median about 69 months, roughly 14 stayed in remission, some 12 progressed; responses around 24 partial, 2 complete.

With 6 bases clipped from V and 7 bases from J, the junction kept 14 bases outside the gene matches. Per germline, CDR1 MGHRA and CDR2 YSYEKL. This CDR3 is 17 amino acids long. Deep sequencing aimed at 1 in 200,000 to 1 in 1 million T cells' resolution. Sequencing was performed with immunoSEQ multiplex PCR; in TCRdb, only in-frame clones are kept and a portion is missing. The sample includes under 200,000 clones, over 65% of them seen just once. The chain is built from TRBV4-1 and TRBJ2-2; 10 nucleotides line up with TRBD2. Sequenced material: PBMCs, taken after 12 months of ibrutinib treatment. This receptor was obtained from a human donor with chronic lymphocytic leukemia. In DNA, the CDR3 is TGCGCCAGCAGTCTCCTAGCGGGAGTAGGGTGGGGCGGGGAGCTGTTTTTT. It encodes CASSLLAGVGWGGELFF.